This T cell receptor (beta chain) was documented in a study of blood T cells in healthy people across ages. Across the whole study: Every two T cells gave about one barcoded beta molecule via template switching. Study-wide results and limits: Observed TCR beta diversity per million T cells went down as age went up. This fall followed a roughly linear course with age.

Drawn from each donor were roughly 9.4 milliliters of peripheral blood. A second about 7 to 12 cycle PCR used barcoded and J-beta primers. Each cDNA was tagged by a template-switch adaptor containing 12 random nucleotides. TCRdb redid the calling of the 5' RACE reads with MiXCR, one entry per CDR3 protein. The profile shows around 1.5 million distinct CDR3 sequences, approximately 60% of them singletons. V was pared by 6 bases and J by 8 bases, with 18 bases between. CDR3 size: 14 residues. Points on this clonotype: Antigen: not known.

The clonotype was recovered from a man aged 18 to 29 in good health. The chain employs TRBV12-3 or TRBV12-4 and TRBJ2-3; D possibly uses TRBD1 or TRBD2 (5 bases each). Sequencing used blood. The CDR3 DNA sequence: TGTGCCAGCAGCCTCCCGACGGGGCGGGCTACGCAGTATTTT. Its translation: CASSLPTGRATQYF.